The 31 T cell receptor beta chains listed next were all sequenced from one sample in a study of blood T cells in healthy people across ages. Together with a sample-barcoded 5' primer, a J-beta primer mix was included in a second PCR lasting about 7 to 11 cycles. MiXCR was run by TCRdb on the 5' RACE reads, yielding one entry per CDR3 protein. The top ten hold approximately 10% of the sample, which has under 2 million distinct CDR3 sequences, roughly 32% seen once. The sequenced sample was blood. These receptors originate from a woman between 25 and 40 years old in good health.

The chain is built from TRBV12-3 or TRBV12-4 and TRBJ2-3, with TRBD1 matching over 7 bases. The CDR3 is made up of 15 amino acids. J gave up 2 bases and V 3 bases, and 5 bases lay outside the gene matches. In DNA form, the CDR3 reads TGTGCCAGCAGTTTCTGGACAGGCCTCACAGATACGCAGTATTTT. Protein product: CASSFWTGLTDTQYF.

This rearrangement joins TRBV29-1 to TRBJ2-1, with D tentatively TRBD1 (5 bases). Trimming shortened V by 6 bases and J by 5 bases, and 8 bases separated the two germline ends. Per germline, CDR1 SQVTM and CDR2 ANQGSEA. The CDR3 is 11 amino acids. The CDR3: CSVDTNNEQFF. The CDR3 DNA reads TGCAGCGTGGACACTAACAATGAGCAGTTCTTC.

This chain links TRBV11-2 with TRBJ2-5; 9 bases map to TRBD2. Germline CDR1 and CDR2: SGHAT and FQNNGV. The CDR3 has 17 residues. V lost 0 bases, J lost 5 bases, and 10 bases stayed unmatched. CDR3 nucleotide sequence: TGTGCCAGCAGCTTAGATGGCAGCGGGAGGCTCATGGAGACCCAGTACTTC. Protein sequence: CASSLDGSGRLMETQYF.

The rearrangement joins TRBV20-1 to TRBJ2-3; no clear D. CDR1 and CDR2 from the germline V gene are DFQATT and SNEGSKA (reference sequence). The length of the CDR3 is 13 residues. Trimming took off 6 bases at V and 1 base at J, with 11 bases between the two ends. CDR3 in amino acids: CSAPGPGTDTQYF. The CDR3 bases are TGCAGTGCCCCTGGCCCAGGCACAGATACGCAGTATTTT.

A few counts support this clonotype. This sequence joins TRBV2 and TRBJ2-7, with 7 bases fitting TRBD2. Germline CDR1 reads SNHLY; CDR2 reads FYNNEI. The CDR3 spans 13 residues. Trimming at V came to 7 bases and at J to 6 bases, leaving 9 bases not matched to a gene. The CDR3 bases are TGTGCCAGCAAGGGGACTACACCCATCGAGCAGTACTTC. The encoded protein is CASKGTTPIEQYF.

This clonotype was found a few times. CDR3: CASSSTLAGGLDTQYF. DNA for the CDR3: TGTGCCAGCAGTTCTACACTAGCGGGGGGTTTGGATACGCAGTATTTT. The rearrangement joins TRBV7-3 to TRBJ2-3, with 12 bases identical to TRBD2. This CDR3 is 16 amino acids long. CDR1 SGHTA and CDR2 FQGTGA come from the germline V gene. Unmatched junction bases numbered 10, after V lost 6 bases and J lost 6 bases.

This chain links TRBV3-1 with TRBJ2-3; possibly TRBD1 for D (5 bases). The CDR3 has 16 amino acids. CDR1 LGHDT and CDR2 YNNKEL come from the germline V gene (reference sequence). V was trimmed by 0 bases and J by 3 bases, leaving 13 bases between them. The DNA of the CDR3 is TGTGCCAGCAGCCAAGATTTCGTCAGGGCAACAGATACGCAGTATTTT. Protein: CASSQDFVRATDTQYF.

The gene calls are TRBV5-1 and TRBJ2-5; no clear D. CDR3 length: 14 amino acids. Germline V gene data show CDR1 as SGHRS and CDR2 as YFSETQ. V lost 2 bases and J lost 1, with 9 bases in between. The CDR3 sequence is CASSFSSIQETQYF. The CDR3 DNA is TGCGCCAGCAGCTTTTCCAGTATCCAAGAGACCCAGTACTTC.

This clonotype was seen a few times. V and J are TRBV18 and TRBJ2-7; D remains unclear. Germline CDR1 is KGHSH and CDR2 is LQKENI. CDR3 size: 13 residues. The V gene lost 4 bases and the J gene lost 3 bases, with 10 bases spanning the gap. CDR3 nucleotide sequence: TGTGCCAGCTCACGGACCGACAACTACGAGCAGTACTTC. Encoded protein: CASSRTDNYEQYF.

The rearrangement joins TRBV10-3 to TRBJ1-1; no clear D. The CDR3 loop spans 14 amino acids. Trimming cost V 5 bases and J 4 bases, with 14 bases left between them. Germline CDR1 is ENHRY and CDR2 is SYGVKD. CDR3 sequence reads: CAISPNGGITEAFF. CDR3 in DNA: TGTGCCATCAGTCCCAATGGAGGGATCACTGAAGCTTTCTTT.

The sample holds a few counts of this clonotype. CDR3 sequence: CAWSAPSGRPGGPRAIQYF. Written as DNA, the CDR3 is TGTGCCTGGAGTGCCCCTAGCGGGAGGCCCGGGGGCCCAAGGGCCATTCAGTACTTC. The genes are TRBV30 and TRBJ2-4; 11 nucleotides line up with TRBD2. This CDR3 region has 19 residues. V was clipped by 1 base and J by 9 bases; unmatched bases: 20. Germline CDR1 is GTSNPN and CDR2 is SVGIG (reference sequence).

The chain carries TRBV20-1 and TRBJ2-1, with 9 bases aligning to TRBD2. The CDR3 has 14 amino acids. Germline V lookup: CDR1 DFQATT, CDR2 SNEGSKA (reference sequence). The CDR3 nucleotides read TGCAATAATATCAGCGGGGGGTTCAACAATGAGCAGTTCTTC. It codes for CNNISGGFNNEQFF.

The sample holds a few counts of this clonotype. The chain joins TRBV9 to TRBJ2-3; possibly TRBD1 for D (6 bases). This CDR3 is 16 amino acids long. Per germline, CDR1 SGDLS and CDR2 YYNGEE. V was trimmed by 4 bases and J by 2 bases, leaving 17 bases between them. CDR3 in amino acids: CASSRPMGALTDTQYF. The CDR3 nucleotides read TGTGCCAGCAGCCGCCCTATGGGGGCCCTCACAGATACGCAGTATTTT.

The chain couples TRBV5-1 to TRBJ2-5; possibly TRBD1 or TRBD2 for D (5 bases each). The germline V and J ends were trimmed by 4 bases and 0 bases, with 10 bases remaining between them. Germline CDR1 reads SGHRS; CDR2 reads YFSETQ. The CDR3 is 14 residues long. In DNA form, the CDR3 reads TGCGCCAGCAGCCCCGGGGACCACCAAGAGACCCAGTACTTC. This translates into CASSPGDHQETQYF.

This clonotype occurred many times. The V and J genes are TRBV28 and TRBJ2-5; D possibly corresponds to TRBD2 (6 bases). Trimming took off 4 bases at V and 0 bases at J, with 12 bases between the two ends. Germline CDR1 and CDR2: MDHEN and SYDVKM. CDR3 length equals 15 residues. CDR3 DNA sequence: TGTGCCAGCAGTTCTGCCGGGGGAAACCAAGAGACCCAGTACTTC. This sequence encodes CASSSAGGNQETQYF.

This clonotype was seen more than once but under ten times. The V and J genes are TRBV20-1 and TRBJ2-2, with 7 bases that match TRBD2. Trimming took 6 bases from V and 1 from J; bases not matched to a gene: 8. This CDR3 is built from 15 residues. Germline V CDR1 and CDR2: DFQATT, SNEGSKA (reference sequence). Here the CDR3 reads CSATKSGVNTGELFF. CDR3 sequence (DNA): TGCAGTGCAACAAAAAGCGGGGTGAACACCGGGGAGCTGTTTTTT.

This chain joins TRBV5-6 and TRBJ2-1; TRBD1 agrees at 11 bases. Trimming cost V 0 bases and J 7 bases; bases outside gene matches: 9. CDR1 is SGHDT, CDR2 YYEEEE, per germline. This CDR3 region has 17 residues. CDR3 sequence: CASSLGTRDRGGNEQFF. The CDR3 coding sequence is TGTGCCAGCAGCTTGGGGACCCGGGACAGGGGGGGGAATGAGCAGTTCTTC.

In its sample, this clonotype was seen a few times. CDR3 amino acids: CASTRVHTDTQYF. DNA for the CDR3: TGTGCCAGCACCCGGGTCCATACAGATACGCAGTATTTT. V and J are TRBV6-1 and TRBJ2-3; no clear D. The germline V gene has CDR1 MNHNS and CDR2 SASEGT. The V and J ends lost 7 bases and 3 bases respectively, with 11 bases between them. CDR3 length: 13 amino acids.

The V and J genes are TRBV21-1 and TRBJ2-6. TRBV21-1 corresponds to a pseudogene. The CDR3 extends over 16 amino acids. CDR3 amino acids: CASSPRERSGANVLTF. CDR3 DNA: TGTGCCAGCAGCCCCCGTGAACGCTCTGGGGCCAACGTCCTGACTTTC.

This clonotype was seen only once. A much larger clone differs from this one at a single base, so this may be a read error. This sequence joins TRBV29-1 and TRBJ2-5; D might be TRBD1 or TRBD2, each matching 5 bases. In germline, CDR1 is SQVTM, CDR2 ANQGSEA. The CDR3 extends over 14 amino acids. DNA for the CDR3: TGCAACGTTGAAGACGGTTGGGGGCAAGAGACCCAGTACTTC. Amino acid sequence: CNVEDGWGQETQYF. Drawing the rest from reference TRBV29-1 and TRBJ2-5, the complete variable domain is SAVISQKPSRDICQRGTSLTIQCQVDSQVTMMFWYRQQPGQSLTLIATANQGSEATYESGFVIDKFPISRPNLTFSTLTVSNMSPEDSSIYLCNVEDGWGQETQYFGPGTRLLVL.

The chain is built from TRBV9 and TRBJ2-6; no clear D gene. The V end lost 0 bases, the J end lost 0 bases, and 7 bases lay between the germline ends. Germline V gene data show CDR1 as SGDLS and CDR2 as YYNGEE. The CDR3 extends over 16 amino acids. The CDR3 loop reads CASSVGSYSGANVLTF. DNA for the CDR3: TGTGCCAGCAGCGTAGGGAGTTACTCTGGGGCCAACGTCCTGACTTTC.

V and J are TRBV29-1 and TRBJ1-2, with D possibly TRBD1 on 6 matching bases. Germline values: CDR1 SQVTM, CDR2 ANQGSEA. The CDR3 extends over 15 amino acids. Trimming pared 3 bases from V and 4 bases from J, leaving 18 bases between. The CDR3, as DNA: TGCAGCGTTGATAGGGGCCCGGGGGCCTCCTATGGCTACACCTTC. Amino acids: CSVDRGPGASYGYTF.

A word on this clonotype: A single base separates this from a much larger clone, so it may be a read error. The CDR3 spells CASSQVEEGSYGYTF. The CDR3 bases are TGCGCCAGCAGCCAAGTGGAGGAAGGTTCATATGGCTACACCTTC. The chain uses TRBV4-1 and TRBJ1-2, with no clear D. V lost 1 base and J 5 bases, leaving 14 bases between the germline ends. The CDR3 totals 15 residues. Germline CDR1 and CDR2: MGHRA and YSYEKL.

Comments on this clonotype: At one boundary the junction diverges from the germline segment, which might be a read error. The V call is TRBV29-1, the J call TRBJ2-1, with D unresolved. This CDR3 comprises 11 residues. CDR1 is SQVTM and CDR2 is ANQGSEA in the germline V gene. The CDR3 sequence: CSVDKYNGQFF. CDR3 sequence (DNA): TGCAGCGTTGACAAATACAATGGGCAGTTCTTC.

Of note for this clonotype: A much larger clone differs by one base, so this may be a read error. V gene TRBV15 combines with J gene TRBJ1-2; no definite D call. Germline V lookup: CDR1 LNHNV, CDR2 YYDKDF (reference sequence). The CDR3 has 15 residues. DNA of the CDR3: TGTGCCGCCAGCAGAGATTCTCAGGCCTACTATGGCTACACCTTC. As protein: CAASRDSQAYYGYTF.

V and J are TRBV20-1 and TRBJ2-1; 7 nucleotides line up with TRBD2. V was pared by 5 bases and J by 10 bases, with 11 bases of the junction left unmatched. In germline, CDR1 is DFQATT, CDR2 SNEGSKA (reference sequence). This CDR3 is built from 13 residues. This CDR3 is CSAPPRGSGEQFF. The CDR3 bases are TGCAGTGCTCCCCCCCGGGGTAGCGGGGAGCAGTTCTTC.

The rearrangement joins TRBV20-1 to TRBJ2-2; TRBD2 is a possible D gene (7 bases). The length of the CDR3 is 13 residues. Germline V gene data show CDR1 as DFQATT and CDR2 as SNEGSKA (reference sequence). V was clipped by 5 bases and J by 6 bases, with 13 bases between them. CDR3 nucleotides: TGCAGTGCTCGTAGGGGGGGTGCCGGGGAGCTGTTTTTT. Residues: CSARRGGAGELFF.

This clonotype was observed a handful of times. CDR3 loop: CASSEPRERNTEAFF. In nucleotides, the CDR3 is TGTGCCAGCAGTGAGCCAAGGGAGAGAAACACTGAAGCTTTCTTT. V gene TRBV6-1 combines with J gene TRBJ1-1; no definite D call. Germline V CDR1 and CDR2: MNHNS, SASEGT. This CDR3 spans 15 amino acids. Trimming removed 3 bases from V and 2 bases from J, with 13 bases in between.

This clonotype was detected ten times or more. The CDR3 reads CSAHPLAGGTDTQYF. In DNA form, the CDR3 reads TGCAGTGCTCACCCCCTAGCGGGCGGCACAGATACGCAGTATTTT. The chain carries TRBV20-1 and TRBJ2-3; 8 bases match TRBD2. This CDR3 has 15 amino acids. The germline gives CDR1 DFQATT, CDR2 SNEGSKA (reference sequence). Trimming at V came to 5 bases and at J to 1 base, leaving 8 bases not matched to a gene.

V is TRBV6-1 and J is TRBJ1-5; tentative D call: TRBD1 (5 bases). This CDR3 is built from 15 residues. Trimming pared 3 bases from V and 2 bases from J, leaving 11 bases between. In germline, CDR1 is MNHNS, CDR2 SASEGT. The CDR3 region is CASSEGRIGNQPQHF. In DNA, the CDR3 is TGTGCCAGCAGTGAGGGGCGGATTGGCAATCAGCCCCAGCATTTT.

The genes are TRBV12-5 and TRBJ1-2, with D unresolved. V dropped 6 bases and J dropped 7 bases, with 15 bases sitting between them. This CDR3 has 13 residues. CDR1 and CDR2 from the germline V gene are LGHNT and FRNRAP. This chain's CDR3 is CASGPGSGLGYTF. DNA for the CDR3: TGTGCTAGTGGCCCTGGATCGGGCCTTGGCTACACCTTC.